This T cell receptor beta chain came from a study of radiation and T cells in renal cell carcinoma. Sequencing was performed with immunoSEQ multiplex PCR; in TCRdb, only in-frame clones are kept and a portion is missing. The repertoire holds some 75,000 clones, with 82% as singletons. Time point here: blood 2 weeks post-SBRT. Treatment denoted: 15 Gy SBRT to primary tumor, nephrectomy 4 weeks later. The TCR was taken from a man aged 55 to 70 with renal cell carcinoma. The material sequenced was blood, taken from a patient whose treatment included radiotherapy and nephrectomy.

CDR3 amino acids: CASSNNYNEQFF. CDR3 DNA sequence: TGTGCCAGCAGCAATAACTACAATGAGCAGTTCTTC. V is TRBV6-5 and J is TRBJ2-1, with no clear D. The length of the CDR3 is 12 residues. Germline V CDR1 and CDR2: MNHEY, SVGAGI. The V end lost 6 bases, the J end lost 3 bases, and 6 bases lay between the germline ends.